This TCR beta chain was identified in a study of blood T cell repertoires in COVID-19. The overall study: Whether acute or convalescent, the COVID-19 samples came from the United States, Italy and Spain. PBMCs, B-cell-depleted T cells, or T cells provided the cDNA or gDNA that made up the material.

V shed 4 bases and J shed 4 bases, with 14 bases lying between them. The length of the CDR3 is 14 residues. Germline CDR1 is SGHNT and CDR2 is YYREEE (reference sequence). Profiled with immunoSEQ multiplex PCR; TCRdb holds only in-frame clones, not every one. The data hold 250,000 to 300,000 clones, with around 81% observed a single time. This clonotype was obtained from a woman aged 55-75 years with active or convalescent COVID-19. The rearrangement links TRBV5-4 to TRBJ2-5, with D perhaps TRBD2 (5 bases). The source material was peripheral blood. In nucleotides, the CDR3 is TGTGCCAGCAGCCCACCCGGACTCGCAGAGACCCAGTACTTC. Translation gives CASSPPGLAETQYF.